The subject of this entry is one TCR beta chain. Its antigen is unknown. The table came from immunoSEQ multiplex PCR; TCRdb's copy has only in-frame clones and leaves some out. The profile shows about 70,000 clones, less than 95% of them singletons. The data stem from a study of cytomegalovirus exposure and HLA in healthy donors. Whole-study results and caveats: Rare TCR sequences dominated, though some public TCRs recurred in many donors. Under in vitro conditions, a few CMV-associated chains were confirmed as specific for CMV antigens.

The receptor's source is a young woman in good health and CMV-seropositive. What was sequenced was PBMCs.

CDR3 nucleotides: TGTGCCAGCAGCCCGATACCGGGGTACACCGGGGAGCTGTTTTTT. This translates into CASSPIPGYTGELFF. This sequence joins TRBV9 and TRBJ2-2, with a weak D call TRBD2 (5 bases). V lost 4 bases and J 3 bases, leaving 13 bases between the germline ends. Germline values: CDR1 SGDLS, CDR2 YYNGEE. This CDR3 has 15 amino acids.